This is a list of T cell receptor beta chains from one sample in a study of OX40 agonist ivuxolimab in advanced cancers. Some clones are missing from TCRdb's copy, which holds only in-frame ones; the method was immunoSEQ multiplex PCR. The sample shows 35,000 to 45,000 clones, approximately 90% of them seen only once. The sample in question was CD4+ or CD8+ T cells sorted from blood, obtained in a trial of the OX40 agonist ivuxolimab. All receptors derive from an adult with an advanced solid tumor such as melanoma, head and neck, liver or kidney cancer. Both conserved end residues are part of each CDR3. A D gene is named only where the DNA matches it firmly. Where a row states a size, it is once, few, many or the class of an expanded clone; other rows omit it.

12,NA,NA,TRBV30,TRBJ2-5,CAWNKGQETQYF,TGTGCCTGGAACAAGGGCCAAGAGACCCAGTACTTC
14,NA,NA,TRBV2,TRBJ1-2,CASSEGPTNYGYTF,TGTGCCAGCAGTGAAGGGCCTACTAACTATGGCTACACCTTC
15,TRBD2,NA,TRBV2,TRBJ2-1,CASSRTSGFYNEQFF,TGTGCCAGCAGCCGGACTAGCGGTTTCTACAATGAGCAGTTCTTC
14,NA,once,TRBV7-9,TRBJ2-1,CASSLRGRYNEQFF,TGTGCCAGCAGCTTACGGGGGAGGTACAATGAGCAGTTCTTC
14,TRBD1,NA,TRBV7-9,TRBJ1-1,CASSSGQENTEAFF,TGTGCCAGCAGCTCGGGACAGGAGAACACTGAAGCTTTCTTT
14,NA,NA,TRBV6-5,TRBJ2-3,CASGRDTSTDTQYF,TGTGCCAGCGGCCGGGACACTAGCACAGATACGCAGTATTTT
14,NA,NA,TRBV5-1,TRBJ1-5,CASSPDGPNQPQHF,TGCGCCAGCAGCCCGGACGGGCCCAATCAGCCCCAGCATTTT
16,NA,NA,TRBV4-1,TRBJ2-5,CASSPSGKGDLETQYF,TGCGCCAGCAGCCCTTCCGGAAAAGGGGATCTAGAGACCCAGTACTTC
16,TRBD2,NA,TRBV28,TRBJ2-1,CASSRGLGQSESEQFF,TGTGCCAGCAGTCGGGGACTAGGGCAGTCTGAATCCGAGCAGTTCTTC
15,NA,NA,TRBV11-1,TRBJ2-1,CASSFEGGTYNEQFF,TGTGCCAGCAGCTTCGAGGGGGGCACCTACAATGAGCAGTTCTTC
17,TRBD2,NA,TRBV9,TRBJ2-2,CASGRTSGGPNTGELFF,TGTGCCAGCGGGCGGACTAGCGGGGGGCCGAACACCGGGGAGCTGTTTTTT
15,NA,NA,TRBV2,TRBJ1-2,CASSDKEGGNYGYTF,TGTGCCAGCAGTGACAAGGAGGGGGGGAACTATGGCTACACCTTC
17,TRBD2,NA,TRBV28,TRBJ2-3,CASSPPGLAGGSDTQYF,TGTGCCAGCAGTCCCCCGGGACTAGCGGGAGGGTCAGATACGCAGTATTTT
14,NA,NA,TRBV6-5,TRBJ1-6,CASRWGQEGSPLHF,TGTGCCAGCAGGTGGGGGCAGGAAGGGTCACCCCTCCACTTT
13,NA,NA,TRBV19,TRBJ1-3,CASSIETGNTIYF,TGTGCCAGTAGTATTGAAACTGGAAACACCATATATTTT
15,NA,NA,TRBV7-8,TRBJ1-3,CASSNGVGTGNTIYF,TGTGCCAGCAGCAATGGGGTGGGAACTGGAAACACCATATATTTT
13,NA,NA,TRBV30,TRBJ2-5,CAWRPRGQETQYF,TGTGCCTGGAGGCCGAGGGGACAAGAGACCCAGTACTTC